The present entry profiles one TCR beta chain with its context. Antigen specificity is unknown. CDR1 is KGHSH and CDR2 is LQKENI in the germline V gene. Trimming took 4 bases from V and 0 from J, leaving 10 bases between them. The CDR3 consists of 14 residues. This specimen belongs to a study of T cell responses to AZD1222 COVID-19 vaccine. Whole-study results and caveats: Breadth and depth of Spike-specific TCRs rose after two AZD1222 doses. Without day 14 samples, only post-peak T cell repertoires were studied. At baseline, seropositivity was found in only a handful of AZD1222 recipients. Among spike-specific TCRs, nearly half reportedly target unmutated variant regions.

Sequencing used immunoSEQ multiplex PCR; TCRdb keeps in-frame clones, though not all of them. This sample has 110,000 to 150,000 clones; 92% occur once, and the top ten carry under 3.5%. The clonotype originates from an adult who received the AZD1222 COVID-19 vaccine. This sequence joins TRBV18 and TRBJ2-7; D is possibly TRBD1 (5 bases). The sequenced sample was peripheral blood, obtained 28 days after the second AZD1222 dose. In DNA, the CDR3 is TGTGCCAGCTCACGTGCCCAGGGCTCCTACGAGCAGTACTTC. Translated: CASSRAQGSYEQYF.